One and the same sample provided the 29 T cell receptor beta chains below, sequenced in a study of T cell changes during pregnancy in multiple sclerosis. Produced via immunoSEQ multiplex PCR; TCRdb's table is partial and in-frame only. This table has some 64,000 clones, around 90% appearing once. The material was peripheral blood, obtained in the first trimester of pregnancy. The receptors come from a female donor in good health, enrolled as a control in a pregnancy study.

The gene calls are TRBV6-5 and TRBJ1-1; 7 nucleotides agree with TRBD1. The ends lost 3 bases at V and 2 bases at J; junction bases unmatched: 9. This CDR3 has 16 amino acids. The germline CDR1 and CDR2 sequences are MNHEY and SVGAGI. The CDR3 sequence: CASSYRPGQRNTEAFF. In DNA form, the CDR3 reads TGTGCCAGCAGTTATCGGCCGGGACAGAGAAACACTGAAGCTTTCTTT.

The chain is built from TRBV4-3 and TRBJ2-1; D remains ambiguous. CDR1 and CDR2 (germline): LGHNA, YSLEER. The CDR3 is 13 residues long. V shed 2 bases and J shed 4 bases, with 6 bases lying between them. DNA for the CDR3: TGCGCCAGCAGCCAAATAGTATACAATGAGCAGTTCTTC. It codes for CASSQIVYNEQFF.

The J gene is TRBJ2-7, the V gene TRBV19; 9 bases are shared with TRBD2. The CDR3 has 14 residues. In germline, CDR1 is LNHDA, CDR2 SQIVND (reference sequence). The ends lost 6 bases at V and 6 bases at J; junction bases unmatched: 9. The CDR3 sequence: CASSSGLAEREQYF. The CDR3 coding sequence is TGTGCCAGTAGCTCGGGACTAGCAGAACGCGAGCAGTACTTC.

This clone has only one observation. The V and J genes are TRBV10-3 and TRBJ1-5; D is undetermined. CDR1 is ENHRY, CDR2 SYGVKD, per germline. CDR3 length equals 14 residues. V was cut by 2 bases and J by 5 bases, with 10 bases left in between. CDR3 bases: TGTGCCATCAGTGAGGCCCCGGCGGATCAGCCCCAGCATTTT. This sequence encodes CAISEAPADQPQHF.

This clone has only a few counts. The V gene is TRBV27, the J gene TRBJ1-5; 9 positions agree with TRBD1. The CDR3 contains 15 residues. Looked up from germline, CDR1 is MNHEY and CDR2 is SMNVEV (reference sequence). Trimming cost V 6 bases and J 4 bases; bases outside gene matches: 7. CDR3 amino acids: CASSQGTGNNQPQHF. DNA for the CDR3: TGTGCCAGCAGCCAAGGGACAGGGAATAATCAGCCCCAGCATTTT.

The gene calls are TRBV19 and TRBJ1-5; possible D gene TRBD1, 6 bases. V lost 2 bases to trimming and J lost 7 bases, with 15 bases between them. CDR1 is LNHDA and CDR2 is SQIVND in the germline V gene (reference sequence). The CDR3 extends over 15 amino acids. The CDR3 is CASSIPAGEVQPQHF. CDR3 coding DNA: TGTGCCAGTAGTATACCAGCAGGGGAAGTCCAGCCCCAGCATTTT.

The rearrangement uses TRBV2 and TRBJ1-2; 8 positions agree with TRBD1. V was pared by 1 base and J by 6 bases, with 4 bases of the junction left unmatched. The CDR3 runs 14 residues. CDR1 and CDR2 from the germline V gene are SNHLY and FYNNEI. Here the CDR3 reads CASSEDRGRHGYTF. The CDR3, as DNA: TGTGCCAGCAGTGAAGACAGGGGGAGGCATGGCTACACCTTC.

This chain links TRBV27 with TRBJ2-5; D remains unclear. The germline V gene encodes CDR1 MNHEY and CDR2 SMNVEV (reference sequence). Trimming pared 3 bases from V and 0 bases from J, leaving 8 bases between. The CDR3 sequence is 14 residues long. CDR3 DNA sequence: TGTGCCAGCAGTTTTATTAGAGACCAAGAGACCCAGTACTTC. This translates into CASSFIRDQETQYF.

The chain carries TRBV5-4 and TRBJ1-6; D is ambiguous. The germline V gene encodes CDR1 SGHNT and CDR2 YYREEE (reference sequence). Trimming took 3 bases from V and 1 from J, leaving 8 bases between them. The CDR3 is made up of 15 amino acids. This CDR3 reads CASSSGDSYNSPLHF. The CDR3 nucleotides are TGTGCCAGCAGCTCAGGCGATTCCTATAATTCACCCCTCCACTTT.

The rearrangement links TRBV27 to TRBJ1-2; D is undetermined. The CDR3 runs 13 residues. The V end was cut by 5 bases, the J end by 4 bases, with 11 bases between. Looked up from germline, CDR1 is MNHEY and CDR2 is SMNVEV (reference sequence). This CDR3 is CASSIDEFYGYTF. CDR3 in DNA: TGTGCCAGCAGTATTGATGAGTTCTATGGCTACACCTTC.

The chain links TRBV6-5 to TRBJ2-1, with a possible D match to TRBD2 (6 bases). The CDR3 runs to 15 residues. Germline values: CDR1 MNHEY, CDR2 SVGAGI. Trimming stripped 4 bases from V and 7 bases from J, with 17 bases between. CDR3 protein: CASSSVYAGKNEQFF. CDR3 in DNA: TGTGCCAGCAGTTCCGTCTACGCGGGGAAAAATGAGCAGTTCTTC.

This clone has a handful of counts. This chain uses TRBV30 with TRBJ1-1; no definite D call. CDR1 and CDR2 (germline): GTSNPN, SVGIG (reference sequence). Trimming removed 2 bases from V and 4 bases from J, with 14 bases in between. The length of the CDR3 is 14 residues. CDR3 bases: TGTGCCTGGAGTTCGACTCGGAGGATCACTGAAGCTTTCTTT. Translated: CAWSSTRRITEAFF.

This clone has a handful of counts. The rearrangement uses TRBV5-1 and TRBJ1-1, with TRBD1 identical over 9 bases. The CDR3 runs 15 residues. The junction had 9 bases not matched to a gene; V was cut back by 4 bases and J by 5 bases. CDR1 and CDR2 (germline): SGHRS, YFSETQ. The CDR3 loop is CASSPQTGGETEAFF. CDR3 DNA: TGCGCCAGCAGCCCCCAGACAGGGGGAGAAACTGAAGCTTTCTTT. Drawing the rest from reference TRBV5-1 and TRBJ1-1, the complete variable domain is KAGVTQTPRYLIKTRGQQVTLSCSPISGHRSVSWYQQTPGQGLQFLFEYFSETQRNKGNFPGRFSGRQFSNSRSEMNVSTLELGDSALYLCASSPQTGGETEAFFGQGTRLTVV.

The table lists this clone with a few counts. The gene calls are TRBV5-1 and TRBJ1-4; 10 positions agree with TRBD1. V was pared by 0 bases and J by 2 bases, with 4 bases of the junction left unmatched. This CDR3 comprises 17 residues. CDR1 and CDR2 (germline): SGHRS, YFSETQ. The CDR3 spells CASSLVGTGVTNEKLFF. The CDR3, as DNA: TGCGCCAGCAGCTTGGTTGGGACAGGGGTGACTAATGAAAAACTGTTTTTT.

The J gene is TRBJ2-5, the V gene TRBV11-2, with 8 bases fitting TRBD2. V shed 1 base, J shed 2 bases, and the junction held 0 bases outside the gene matches. CDR3 size: 14 residues. The germline CDR1 and CDR2 sequences are SGHAT and FQNNGV. CDR3 region: CASSLAGGQETQYF. For the CDR3, the DNA is TGTGCCAGCAGCTTAGCGGGGGGGCAAGAGACCCAGTACTTC.

The genes are TRBV7-2 and TRBJ1-2; 9 bases agree with TRBD1. This CDR3 spans 18 amino acids. V trimming: 2 bases; J trimming: 3 bases; junction bases outside the gene matches: 13. CDR1 and CDR2 from the germline V gene are SGHTA and FQGNSA. CDR3 nucleotides: TGTGCCAGCAGCTTAAATTTCGTACAGGGGGCTACGGACTATGGCTACACCTTC. Its protein product is CASSLNFVQGATDYGYTF.

V gene TRBV4-3 combines with J gene TRBJ1-2; D is uncertain. Germline V CDR1 and CDR2: LGHNA, YSLEER. V was shortened by 0 bases and J by 2 bases, with 10 bases between the two germline ends. The CDR3 is 15 amino acids. CDR3 region: CASSQDFGVNYGYTF. As DNA, the CDR3 is TGCGCCAGCAGCCAAGATTTCGGAGTAAACTATGGCTACACCTTC.

The sample holds a few counts of this clone. The chain is built from TRBV19 and TRBJ1-2; tentative D call: TRBD1 (5 bases). V was clipped by 11 bases and J by 4 bases, with 11 bases between them. Germline CDR1 and CDR2: LNHDA and SQIVND (reference sequence). The CDR3 spans 11 residues. The CDR3: CAVTGSYGYTF. The CDR3 nucleotides read TGTGCCGTAACAGGTTCCTATGGCTACACCTTC.

CDR3 coding DNA: TGTGCCAGCTCACCGACAGGGGAGCAATACGAGCAGTACTTC. Translating it yields CASSPTGEQYEQYF. V and J are TRBV18 and TRBJ2-7; 8 bases line up with TRBD1. Looked up from germline, CDR1 is KGHSH and CDR2 is LQKENI. V lost 3 bases and J lost 4; bases outside the gene matches: 5. This CDR3 has 14 residues.

V is TRBV6-5 and J is TRBJ1-1; tentative D call: TRBD1 (5 bases). CDR3 length: 14 amino acids. The V gene's germline CDR1 is MNHEY and CDR2 SVGAGI. The V gene lost 10 bases and the J gene lost 4 bases, with 19 bases spanning the gap. The CDR3 protein is CATMRGGEVTEAFF. The CDR3 bases are TGTGCCACTATGCGGGGAGGGGAGGTCACTGAAGCTTTCTTT.

The chain uses TRBV6-5 and TRBJ2-7, with TRBD1 matching over 12 bases. CDR1 MNHEY and CDR2 SVGAGI come from the germline V gene. The ends lost 4 bases at V and 7 bases at J; junction bases unmatched: 11. The CDR3 is made up of 16 amino acids. The CDR3 DNA sequence: TGTGCCAGCAGTTCCGGGACAGGGGGCGGCCAACAGGAGCAGTACTTC. Its protein product is CASSSGTGGGQQEQYF.

The rearrangement links TRBV18 to TRBJ1-2, with unresolved D. The CDR3 is 15 amino acids. Germline CDR1 KGHSH, CDR2 LQKENI. Deletions cut 2 bases from V and 5 bases from J, with 15 bases between. The CDR3 region has the DNA TGTGCCAGCTCACCAGCGGGAGTAGGAGAGTATGGCTACACCTTC. Translated, it gives CASSPAGVGEYGYTF.

The chain joins TRBV5-1 to TRBJ2-7; the D gene is possibly TRBD2 (6 bases). V was clipped by 0 bases and J by 4 bases, with 11 bases between them. Germline CDR1 reads SGHRS; CDR2 reads YFSETQ. This CDR3 spans 14 amino acids. Here the CDR3 reads CASSLGEVVYEQYF. The CDR3 DNA is TGCGCCAGCAGCTTGGGGGAGGTGGTTTACGAGCAGTACTTC.

The rearrangement uses TRBV6-1 and TRBJ1-2; a weak D match, TRBD1 (6 bases). Germline lookup yields CDR1 MNHNS and CDR2 SASEGT. CDR3 length equals 15 residues. Trimming took 7 bases from V and 3 from J, leaving 18 bases between them. In DNA, the CDR3 is TGTGCCAGCACTGTGGGACAAGCGTCCCACTATGGCTACACCTTC. Encoded protein: CASTVGQASHYGYTF.

This clone was recorded many times. The junction and the germline gene differ at one end; a read error may be behind it. This sequence joins TRBV7-7 and TRBJ2-3; no clear D gene. This CDR3 contains 13 residues. CDR1 is SSHAT, CDR2 FNYEAQ, per germline (reference sequence). The CDR3 DNA reads TGTGCTAGCAGCCGAGTGGGCTCAGATACGCAGTATTTT. This codes for CASSRVGSDTQYF.

The gene calls are TRBV9 and TRBJ2-5, with TRBD2 matching over 11 bases. Losses at the gene ends were 3 bases for V and 0 bases for J; bases not matched to a gene: 16. Germline values: CDR1 SGDLS, CDR2 YYNGEE. The CDR3 is 20 amino acids. CDR3 in DNA: TGTGCCAGCAGCGAGGGGCCTAGCGGGGGGTTTTCCGACTACCAAGAGACCCAGTACTTC. Translating gives CASSEGPSGGFSDYQETQYF.

This clone was recorded only once. CDR3 coding DNA: TGCGCCAGCAGCCAAGATAAGAAGCGCAACTATGGCTACACCTTC. Translation: CASSQDKKRNYGYTF. The gene calls are TRBV4-3 and TRBJ1-2; D remains ambiguous. Germline-derived CDR1 and CDR2 are LGHNA and YSLEER. V lost 0 bases and J 2 bases, leaving 10 bases between the germline ends. The CDR3 is 15 amino acids.

The rearrangement uses TRBV7-9 and TRBJ2-6; D is unresolved. Looked up from germline, CDR1 is SEHNR and CDR2 is FQNEAQ (reference sequence). V was shortened by 5 bases and J by 0 bases, with 11 bases between the two germline ends. There are 16 residues in the CDR3. The CDR3 sequence: CASSPRAPSGANVLTF. In nucleotides, the CDR3 is TGTGCCAGCAGCCCACGCGCCCCCTCTGGGGCCAACGTCCTGACTTTC.

The chain uses TRBV19 and TRBJ2-7, with 7 bases identical to TRBD1. The CDR3 extends over 13 amino acids. Germline values: CDR1 LNHDA, CDR2 SQIVND (reference sequence). V shed 6 bases and J 7 bases; nucleotides not matched to a gene: 9. The CDR3 here is CASSAPGGGEQYF. CDR3 DNA sequence: TGTGCCAGTAGCGCCCCAGGGGGTGGAGAGCAGTACTTC.